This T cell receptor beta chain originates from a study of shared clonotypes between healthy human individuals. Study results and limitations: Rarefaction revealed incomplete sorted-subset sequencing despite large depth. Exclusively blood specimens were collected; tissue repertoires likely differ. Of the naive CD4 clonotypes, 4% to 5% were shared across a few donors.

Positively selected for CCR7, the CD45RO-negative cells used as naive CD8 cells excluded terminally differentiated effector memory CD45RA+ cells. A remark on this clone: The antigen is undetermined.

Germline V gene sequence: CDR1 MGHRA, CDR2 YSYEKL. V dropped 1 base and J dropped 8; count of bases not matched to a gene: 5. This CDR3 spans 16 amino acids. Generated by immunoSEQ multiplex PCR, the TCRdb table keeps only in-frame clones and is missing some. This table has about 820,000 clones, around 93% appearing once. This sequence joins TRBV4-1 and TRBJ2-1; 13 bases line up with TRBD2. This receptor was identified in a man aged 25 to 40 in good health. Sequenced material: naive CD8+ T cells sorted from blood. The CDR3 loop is CASSQAGTSGIDEQFF. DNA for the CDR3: TGCGCCAGCAGCCAAGCCGGGACTAGCGGGATAGATGAGCAGTTCTTC.